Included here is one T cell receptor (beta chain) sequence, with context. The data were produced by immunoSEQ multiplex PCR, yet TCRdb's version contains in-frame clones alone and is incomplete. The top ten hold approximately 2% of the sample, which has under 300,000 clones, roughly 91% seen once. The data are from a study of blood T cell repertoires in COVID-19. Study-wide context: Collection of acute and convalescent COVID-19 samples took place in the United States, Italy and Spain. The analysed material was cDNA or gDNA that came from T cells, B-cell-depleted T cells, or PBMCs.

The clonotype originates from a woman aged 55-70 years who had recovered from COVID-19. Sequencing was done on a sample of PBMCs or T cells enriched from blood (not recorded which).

The CDR3 sequence: CASSPPSGRNEQFF. As DNA, the CDR3 is TGTGCCAGCAGTCCTCCCTCAGGGAGGAATGAGCAGTTCTTC. The chain employs TRBV28 and TRBJ2-1; D is perhaps TRBD2 (6 bases). Germline assignment: CDR1 MDHEN and CDR2 SYDVKM. Between the trimmed V and J ends, which lost 5 bases and 7 bases, there was a span of 15 bases. The CDR3 loop spans 14 amino acids.